This T cell receptor beta chain was sequenced during a study of response to subunit inactivated influenza vaccine. Study-wide results and caveats: The authors offered the suggestion that each seasonal influenza vaccination recruits few new T cells.

MiXCR, applied by TCRdb to the RT-PCR reads, yields one record per CDR3 protein. The repertoire includes about half a million distinct CDR3 sequences, 7.5% to 8.5% of them detected once, and roughly 13% sits in the top ten. V was clipped by 3 bases and J by 0 bases, with 9 bases between them. The length of the CDR3 is 14 residues. Germline V lookup: CDR1 DFQATT, CDR2 SNEGSKA (reference sequence). A word on this clonotype: The antigen is undetermined. A read error is possible here, since a much larger clone lies one base away.

This clonotype was obtained from a man in his fifties or sixties who received an inactivated influenza vaccine. The chain is built from TRBV20-1 and TRBJ2-1; no firm D call. The input for sequencing was PBMCs from blood, taken around 2 years after vaccination. CDR3 residues: CSASGLSSYNEQFF. The DNA of the CDR3 is TGCAGTGCTAGCGGCCTAAGCTCCTACAATGAGCAGTTCTTC.